One and the same sample provided the 32 T cell receptor beta chains below, sequenced in a study of blood T cell repertoires in COVID-19. Assay: immunoSEQ multiplex PCR; the TCRdb copy retains only in-frame clones and omits some. The repertoire holds some 400,000 clones, with approximately 90% as singletons. The sample taken for sequencing was PBMCs or T cells enriched from blood (not recorded which). These receptors were obtained from a woman between 35 and 50 years old who had been exposed to COVID-19.

This clone has just a few counts. This rearrangement joins TRBV10-3 to TRBJ2-7; 7 bases match TRBD1. Germline V gives CDR1 ENHRY, CDR2 SYGVKD. V shed 3 bases, J shed 0 bases, and the junction held 5 bases outside the gene matches. This CDR3 is 15 amino acids long. This CDR3 is CAISDPGQSSYEQYF. As DNA, the CDR3 is TGTGCCATCAGTGATCCGGGACAGTCCTCCTACGAGCAGTACTTC.

This chain joins TRBV7-2 and TRBJ1-4, with D possibly matching TRBD1 (5 bases). CDR3 length: 16 residues. V lost 1 base and J 7 bases, leaving 16 bases between the germline ends. Germline V gene sequence: CDR1 SGHTA, CDR2 FQGNSA. Here the CDR3 DNA reads TGTGCCAGCAGCTTAGGGGCGGGGGTGGAGAGTGAAAAACTGTTTTTT. Amino acid sequence: CASSLGAGVESEKLFF.

The sample holds one count of this clone. The chain uses TRBV5-1 and TRBJ1-1; TRBD1 matches at 9 bases. CDR3 size: 13 residues. V trimming: 7 bases; J trimming: 3 bases; junction bases outside the gene matches: 4. Germline CDR1 and CDR2: SGHRS and YFSETQ. In nucleotides, the CDR3 is TGCGCCAGCGCGGGACAGGGCCACACTGAAGCTTTCTTT. It is translated as CASAGQGHTEAFF.

The J gene is TRBJ2-1, the V gene TRBV5-1, with 10 bases lining up with TRBD1. Trimming took 4 bases from V and 8 from J; bases not matched to a gene: 6. The V gene's germline CDR1 is SGHRS and CDR2 YFSETQ. The CDR3 is 14 amino acids. The CDR3 sequence: CASSGDRGVDEQFF. In DNA form, the CDR3 reads TGCGCCAGCAGCGGGGACAGGGGAGTGGATGAGCAGTTCTTC. The full variable domain, with the rest looked up from reference TRBV5-1 and TRBJ2-1, is KAGVTQTPRYLIKTRGQQVTLSCSPISGHRSVSWYQQTPGQGLQFLFEYFSETQRNKGNFPGRFSGRQFSNSRSEMNVSTLELGDSALYLCASSGDRGVDEQFFGPGTRLTVL.

The rearrangement links TRBV7-2 to TRBJ1-5, with D tentatively TRBD1 (5 bases). Germline CDR1 and CDR2: SGHTA and FQGNSA. The ends were cut back, 1 base at V and 3 bases at J, with 13 bases in the middle. This CDR3 comprises 16 residues. In DNA, the CDR3 is TGTGCCAGCAGCTTAGATTGGGGCGCGGACAATCAGCCCCAGCATTTT. Translating it yields CASSLDWGADNQPQHF.

This rearrangement joins TRBV9 to TRBJ2-3; D is possibly TRBD2 (5 bases). CDR3 size: 16 residues. V lost 7 bases, J lost 4 bases, and 22 bases lay in between. Germline CDR1 SGDLS, CDR2 YYNGEE. DNA for the CDR3: TGTGCCAGCGGAAAAGGAGGCGGGCCGGGCCCAGATACGCAGTATTTT. It translates to CASGKGGGPGPDTQYF.

This chain connects TRBV7-6 to TRBJ2-2; D is unclear. Germline values: CDR1 SGHVS, CDR2 FNYEAQ. Trimming left V 4 bases short and J 4 bases short, with 10 bases between. There are 14 residues in the CDR3. This chain's CDR3 is CASSSIAGTGELFF. CDR3 DNA: TGTGCCAGCAGCTCTATTGCAGGCACCGGGGAGCTGTTTTTT.

The CDR3 loop is CASSVGYRGPQNGYTF. CDR3 bases: TGTGCCAGCAGCGTAGGCTACAGGGGGCCACAGAATGGCTACACCTTC. The genes are TRBV9 and TRBJ1-2; 9 nucleotides agree with TRBD1. The V and J ends lost 0 bases and 6 bases, in that order; junction bases with no gene match: 9. Germline values: CDR1 SGDLS, CDR2 YYNGEE. The CDR3 consists of 16 residues.

The chain couples TRBV5-5 to TRBJ2-5; possible D gene TRBD2, 7 bases. This CDR3 has 14 residues. CDR1 is SGHKS and CDR2 is YYEKEE in the germline V gene (reference sequence). Trimming stripped 2 bases from V and 4 bases from J, with 12 bases between. The CDR3 reads CASSFPGGGETQYF. DNA of the CDR3: TGTGCCAGCAGCTTTCCGGGGGGCGGAGAGACCCAGTACTTC.

The genes are TRBV29-1 and TRBJ1-2, with TRBD1 matching 7 bases. Losses at the gene ends were 1 base for V and 5 bases for J; bases not matched to a gene: 22. Per germline, CDR1 SQVTM and CDR2 ANQGSEA. The CDR3 has 19 residues. CDR3 bases: TGCAGCGTTGAAGCCGACGTACCGGGACAGTCTCAAAGATTTTATGGCTACACCTTC. It yields the protein CSVEADVPGQSQRFYGYTF.

The J gene is TRBJ1-1, the V gene TRBV5-1, with TRBD1 identical over 8 bases. Germline CDR1 is SGHRS and CDR2 is YFSETQ. CDR3 length: 16 amino acids. The V and J ends lost 0 bases and 5 bases, in that order; junction bases with no gene match: 9. DNA of the CDR3: TGCGCCAGCAGCTTGGGTGGACAGGGTAGGGGGACTGAAGCTTTCTTT. It codes for CASSLGGQGRGTEAFF. The full variable domain, completed using reference TRBV5-1 and TRBJ1-1, is KAGVTQTPRYLIKTRGQQVTLSCSPISGHRSVSWYQQTPGQGLQFLFEYFSETQRNKGNFPGRFSGRQFSNSRSEMNVSTLELGDSALYLCASSLGGQGRGTEAFFGQGTRLTVV.

The chain has TRBV3-1 (or the pseudogene TRBV3-2) and TRBJ1-4; no clear D. The germline CDR1 and CDR2 sequences are LGHDT and YNNKEL (reference sequence). There are 16 residues in the CDR3. The V and J ends lost 4 bases and 0 bases respectively, with 12 bases between them. The CDR3 is CASSPLPPATNEKLFF. As DNA, the CDR3 is TGTGCCAGCAGCCCCCTTCCCCCTGCAACTAATGAAAAACTGTTTTTT.

The genes are TRBV21-1 and TRBJ2-2; the table names TRBD1, a call not compared with the DNA. TRBV21-1 is reported as a pseudogene. The CDR3 runs to 15 residues. The chain's CDR3 is CASSKAPELTGELFF. The CDR3 region has the DNA TGTGCCAGCAGCAAAGCGCCAGAATTAACCGGGGAGCTGTTTTTT.

The rearrangement joins TRBV7-2 to TRBJ2-1, with 13 bases fitting TRBD2. This CDR3 spans 16 amino acids. The germline V gene has CDR1 SGHTA and CDR2 FQGNSA. V shed 5 bases, J shed 5 bases, and the junction held 6 bases outside the gene matches. The CDR3 loop reads CASSLRGTSGNNEQFF. The CDR3 DNA follows: TGTGCCAGCAGCCTCCGCGGGACTAGCGGGAACAATGAGCAGTTCTTC.

This chain joins TRBV10-2 and TRBJ1-1; no reliable D call. This CDR3 is 13 amino acids long. The germline CDR1 and CDR2 sequences are WSHSY and SAAADI. V shed 2 bases and J shed 2 bases, with 6 bases lying between them. The CDR3 DNA sequence: TGCGCCAGCAGTGAGGCAGGAAACACTGAAGCTTTCTTT. It translates to CASSEAGNTEAFF.

The J gene is TRBJ1-2, the V gene TRBV7-9; D uncertain. CDR1 and CDR2 (germline): SEHNR, FQNEAQ (reference sequence). Trimming took off 1 base at V and 3 bases at J, with 6 bases between the two ends. The CDR3 is 13 amino acids. The CDR3 coding sequence is TGTGCCAGCAGCTTAGACCCGGACTATGGCTACACCTTC. Its translation is CASSLDPDYGYTF.

This clone was observed a handful of times. The chain couples TRBV2 to TRBJ1-6; a weak D match, TRBD1 (6 bases). Germline V gene data show CDR1 as SNHLY and CDR2 as FYNNEI. The CDR3 covers 13 residues. V was cut by 8 bases and J by 8 bases, with 13 bases left in between. CDR3: CASGGQLYSPLHF. CDR3 sequence (DNA): TGTGCCAGCGGGGGACAACTATATTCACCCCTCCACTTT.

This clone was detected only once. For the CDR3, the DNA is TGTGCCAGCAGCTTACAACGAATAAAGTACACTGAAGCTTTCTTT. Amino acids: CASSLQRIKYTEAFF. The genes are TRBV5-8 and TRBJ1-1, with D unclear. The CDR3 totals 15 residues. With 2 bases removed from V and 3 bases from J, the gap between germline ends came to 14 bases. Germline V lookup: CDR1 SGHTS, CDR2 YDEGEE.

This chain links TRBV29-1 with TRBJ1-2, with a possible D match to TRBD1 (5 bases). The V gene's germline CDR1 is SQVTM and CDR2 ANQGSEA. Trimming shortened V by 4 bases and J by 8 bases, and 17 bases separated the two germline ends. The CDR3 is 13 residues long. CDR3 coding DNA: TGCAGCGTTGGGAGGCAGGGAGGGAACGGCTACACCTTC. This encodes CSVGRQGGNGYTF.

This chain uses TRBV3-1 (or the pseudogene TRBV3-2) with TRBJ2-3; D might be TRBD2 (6 bases). The V gene's germline CDR1 is LGHDT and CDR2 YNNKEL (reference sequence). CDR3 length: 17 amino acids. V was cut by 0 bases and J by 3 bases, with 16 bases left in between. CDR3 region: CASSQESPGVKTDTQYF. The CDR3 bases are TGTGCCAGCAGCCAAGAAAGCCCGGGAGTCAAGACAGATACGCAGTATTTT.

V is TRBV18 and J is TRBJ1-1, with TRBD1 as a possible D gene (6 bases). CDR3 size: 14 residues. Trimming left V 4 bases short and J 6 bases short, with 15 bases between. Looked up from germline, CDR1 is KGHSH and CDR2 is LQKENI. The CDR3: CASSRTGSGAEAFF. The DNA for the CDR3 is TGTGCCAGCTCACGAACAGGGTCGGGCGCTGAAGCTTTCTTT.

For this clone: The sample holds other DNA sequences that translate to the same CDR3. CDR3 bases: TGTGCCAGCAGCTTAGCGCAGGGTAACTATGGCTACACCTTC. This sequence encodes CASSLAQGNYGYTF. The rearrangement uses TRBV7-8 and TRBJ1-2; D may be TRBD1 (5 bases). The CDR3 is 14 residues long. V was pared by 0 bases and J by 1 base, with 6 bases between. Germline lookup yields CDR1 SGHVS and CDR2 FQNEAQ.

The rearrangement links TRBV2 to TRBJ2-3; 10 nucleotides agree with TRBD2. Per germline, CDR1 SNHLY and CDR2 FYNNEI. This CDR3 is built from 18 residues. With V trimmed by 0 bases and J by 4 bases, 10 bases remained unmatched. The CDR3 coding sequence is TGTGCCAGCAGTGAAGCGCTTCGTATAGCGGGGGGACCAGATACGCAGTATTTT. Protein product: CASSEALRIAGGPDTQYF.

J is TRBJ1-3 and V is TRBV19; no clear D. Germline V gene data show CDR1 as LNHDA and CDR2 as SQIVND (reference sequence). Trimming removed 7 bases from V and 2 bases from J, with 12 bases in between. The CDR3 runs 14 residues. The CDR3: CASNRDLTGNTIYF. Written as DNA, the CDR3 is TGTGCCAGTAACCGAGATTTAACTGGAAACACCATATATTTT.

The rearrangement links TRBV2 to TRBJ1-5, with 7 bases identical to TRBD1. CDR1 and CDR2 (germline): SNHLY, FYNNEI. The J segment lost 0 bases and the V segment lost 6 bases, leaving 5 bases of the junction unmatched. The CDR3 extends over 15 amino acids. The CDR3 DNA reads as TGTGCCAGCAGAAGGGGACAGACTAGCAATCAGCCCCAGCATTTT. Protein: CASRRGQTSNQPQHF.

This chain joins TRBV7-6 and TRBJ1-5; the D is unclear. This CDR3 is 17 amino acids long. The germline CDR1 and CDR2 sequences are SGHVS and FNYEAQ. V was cut by 5 bases and J by 0 bases, with 17 bases left in between. In DNA, the CDR3 is TGTGCCAGCAGCCCCGAGGCAGATTCCTATAGCAATCAGCCCCAGCATTTT. Protein sequence: CASSPEADSYSNQPQHF.

The V call is TRBV9, the J call TRBJ2-1; D remains unclear. Looked up from germline, CDR1 is SGDLS and CDR2 is YYNGEE. V was pared by 1 base and J by 0 bases, with 8 bases between. The CDR3 covers 15 residues. CDR3 loop: CASSVKQSSYNEQFF. The CDR3 nucleotides are TGTGCCAGCAGCGTAAAGCAAAGCTCCTACAATGAGCAGTTCTTC. Full variable domain (remainder filled in from reference TRBV9 and TRBJ2-1): DSGVTQTPKHLITATGQRVTLRCSPRSGDLSVYWYQQSLDQGLQFLIQYYNGEERAKGNILERFSAQQFPDLHSELNLSSLELGDSALYFCASSVKQSSYNEQFFGPGTRLTVL.

This chain links TRBV13 with TRBJ2-5; possible D gene TRBD2, 7 bases. CDR1 and CDR2 (germline): PRHDT, FYEKMQ (reference sequence). There are 18 residues in the CDR3. Trimming shortened V by 6 bases and J by 5 bases, and 28 bases separated the two germline ends. As DNA, the CDR3 is TGTGCCAGCAGTTCTAGTCCCAGCGGGGACAAGGTACGGGAGACCCAGTACTTC. This gives the protein CASSSSPSGDKVRETQYF.

This chain uses TRBV4-1 with TRBJ1-5; 9 nucleotides align to TRBD1. V lost 3 bases, J lost 3 bases, and 3 bases stayed unmatched. The CDR3 runs to 15 residues. Germline values: CDR1 MGHRA, CDR2 YSYEKL. The chain's CDR3 is CASSHRQGDNQPQHF. DNA of the CDR3: TGCGCCAGCAGCCACCGACAGGGGGACAATCAGCCCCAGCATTTT.

V usage is TRBV12-3 or TRBV12-4 and J usage is TRBJ1-1; D unclear. V gave up 7 bases and J gave up 5 bases, with 14 bases separating them. CDR3 length: 13 amino acids. The CDR3 reads CASTIAGGTEAFF. CDR3 DNA sequence: TGTGCCAGCACCATCGCGGGAGGGACTGAAGCTTTCTTT.

Worth noting for this clone: Relative to the germline gene, one junction end is altered; a read error may explain this. The chain carries TRBV7-8 and TRBJ2-1; TRBD2 agrees at 10 bases. The CDR3 consists of 15 residues. CDR1 is SGHVS, CDR2 FQNEAQ, per germline. This CDR3 is CASSVAGGFRNEQFF. The CDR3 DNA sequence: TGTGCCAGCAGCGTAGCGGGAGGATTTAGGAATGAGCAGTTCTTC.

This chain links TRBV24-1 with TRBJ2-3; 9 nucleotides line up with TRBD2. With 1 base clipped from V and 8 bases from J, the junction kept 12 bases outside the gene matches. The CDR3 covers 17 residues. Germline loops: CDR1 KGHDR, CDR2 SFDVKD. The CDR3 DNA is TGTGCCACCAGTGATTTTGGCTCGGGACTAGCCTACTCTACGCAGTATTTT. It codes for CATSDFGSGLAYSTQYF.